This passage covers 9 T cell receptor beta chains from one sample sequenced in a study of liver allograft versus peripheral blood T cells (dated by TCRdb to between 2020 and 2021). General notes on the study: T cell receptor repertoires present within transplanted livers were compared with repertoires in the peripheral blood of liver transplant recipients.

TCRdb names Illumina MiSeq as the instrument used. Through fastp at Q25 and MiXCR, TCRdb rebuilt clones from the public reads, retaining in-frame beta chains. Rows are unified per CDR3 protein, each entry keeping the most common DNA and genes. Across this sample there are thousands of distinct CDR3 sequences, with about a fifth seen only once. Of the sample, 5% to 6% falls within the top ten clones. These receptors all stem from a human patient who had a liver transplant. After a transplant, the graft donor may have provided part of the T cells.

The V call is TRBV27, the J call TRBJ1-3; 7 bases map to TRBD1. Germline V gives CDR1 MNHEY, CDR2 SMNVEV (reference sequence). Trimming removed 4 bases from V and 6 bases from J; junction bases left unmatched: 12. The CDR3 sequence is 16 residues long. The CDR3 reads CASSSPMTGTLNTIYF. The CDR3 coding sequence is TGTGCCAGCAGTTCCCCTATGACAGGGACCTTAAACACCATATATTTT.

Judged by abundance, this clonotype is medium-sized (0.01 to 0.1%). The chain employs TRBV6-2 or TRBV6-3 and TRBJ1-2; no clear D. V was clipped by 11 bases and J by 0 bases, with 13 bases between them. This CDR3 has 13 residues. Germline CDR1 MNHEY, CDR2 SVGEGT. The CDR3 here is CAHAVAANYGYTF. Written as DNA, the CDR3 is TGTGCCCACGCAGTCGCGGCTAACTATGGCTACACCTTC.

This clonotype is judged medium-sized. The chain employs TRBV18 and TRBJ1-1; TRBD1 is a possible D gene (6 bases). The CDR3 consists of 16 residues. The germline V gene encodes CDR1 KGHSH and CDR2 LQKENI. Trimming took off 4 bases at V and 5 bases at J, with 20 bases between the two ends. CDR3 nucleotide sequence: TGTGCCAGCTCACTTAAACATCAGGGGCCGGGAACTGAAGCTTTCTTT. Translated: CASSLKHQGPGTEAFF. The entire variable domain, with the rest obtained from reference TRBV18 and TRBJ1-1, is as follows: NAGVMQNPRHLVRRRGQEARLRCSPMKGHSHVYWYRQLPEEGLKFMVYLQKENIIDESGMPKERFSAEFPKEGPSILRIQQVVRGDSAAYFCASSLKHQGPGTEAFFGQGTRLTVV.

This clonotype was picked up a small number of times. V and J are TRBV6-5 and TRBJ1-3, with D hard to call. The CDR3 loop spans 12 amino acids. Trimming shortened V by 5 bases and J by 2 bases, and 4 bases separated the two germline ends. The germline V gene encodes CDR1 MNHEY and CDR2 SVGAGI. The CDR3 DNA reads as TGTGCCAGCAGTGACCCTGGAAACACCATATATTTT. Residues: CASSDPGNTIYF.

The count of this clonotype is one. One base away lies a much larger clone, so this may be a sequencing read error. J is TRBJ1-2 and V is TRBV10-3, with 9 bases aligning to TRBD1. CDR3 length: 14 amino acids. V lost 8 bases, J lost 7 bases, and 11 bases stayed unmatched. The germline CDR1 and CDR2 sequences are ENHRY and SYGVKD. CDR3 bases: TGTGCCATCCGGGACAGGGCCTCGGGTTCTGGCTACACCTTC. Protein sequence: CAIRDRASGSGYTF.

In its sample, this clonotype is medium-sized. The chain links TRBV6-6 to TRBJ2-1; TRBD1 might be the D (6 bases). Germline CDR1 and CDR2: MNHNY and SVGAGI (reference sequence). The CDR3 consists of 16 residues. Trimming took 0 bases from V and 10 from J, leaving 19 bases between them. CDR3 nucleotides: TGTGCCAGCAGTTACTCAGGGGACAATAGGCTCGGGGAGCAGTTCTTC. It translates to CASSYSGDNRLGEQFF.

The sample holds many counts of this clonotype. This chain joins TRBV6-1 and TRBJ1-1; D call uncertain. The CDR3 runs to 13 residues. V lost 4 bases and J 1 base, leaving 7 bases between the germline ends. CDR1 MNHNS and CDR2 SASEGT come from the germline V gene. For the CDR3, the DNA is TGTGCCAGCAGTGGAGGGAGGAACACTGAAGCTTTCTTT. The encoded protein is CASSGGRNTEAFF.

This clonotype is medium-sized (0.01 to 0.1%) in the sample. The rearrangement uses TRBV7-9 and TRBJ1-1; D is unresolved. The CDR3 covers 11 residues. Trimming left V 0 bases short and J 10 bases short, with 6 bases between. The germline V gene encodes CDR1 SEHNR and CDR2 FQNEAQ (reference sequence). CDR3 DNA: TGTGCCAGCAGCTTAGCTCCGCGAGCTTTCTTT. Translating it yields CASSLAPRAFF.

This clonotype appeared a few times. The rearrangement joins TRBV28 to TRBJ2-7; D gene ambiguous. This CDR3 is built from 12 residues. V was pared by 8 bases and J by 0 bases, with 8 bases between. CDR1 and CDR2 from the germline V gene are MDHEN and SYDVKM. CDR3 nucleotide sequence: TGTGCCAGCGAAAGGAACTCCTACGAGCAGTACTTC. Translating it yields CASERNSYEQYF.